This T cell receptor beta chain was identified during a study of T cells in Graves' hyperthyroidism and ophthalmopathy. Amplification of TCR beta CDR3 regions was performed using RNA transcripts as template. The TCR CDR3 first-round RT-PCR relied on the HTBI primer set. TCRdb independently ran MiXCR on the multiplex PCR reads; one entry per CDR3 protein. The table records approximately 400,000 distinct CDR3 sequences, 15% of them present only once. Germline CDR1 and CDR2: MNHNS and SASEGT. The CDR3 contains 13 residues. With V trimmed by 7 bases and J by 5 bases, 5 bases remained unmatched. This clonotype has more than one count but fewer than ten. The target antigen is unknown. General observations from the study: Most expanded thyroid clonotypes above 0.001 also appeared in blood. Stable hyperthyroidism was separated from ophthalmopathy by a model based on 13 V-J features.

Graves' hyperthyroidism without ophthalmopathy progression within 18 months was termed stable. Reasons for excluding patients were uncontrolled infection, other autoimmune disease, pregnancy or lactation. The clonotype comes from a woman aged 30 to 39 with Graves' hyperthyroidism. Sequences were obtained from blood. The genes are TRBV6-1 and TRBJ2-3; TRBD2 agrees at 8 bases. The CDR3 here is CASTPGGGDTQYF. The CDR3 DNA sequence: TGTGCCAGCACCCCGGGGGGGGGAGATACGCAGTATTTT.